Sequencing of this T cell receptor beta chain was carried out in a study of breast tumors, draining lymph nodes, adjacent tissues. Regarding the study as a whole: Compared with lymph nodes, tumors were less diverse; compared with nontumor tissue, more. Data only fit, rather than demonstrated, lymph node origin of most tumor T cells.

Notes on this clonotype: Antigen: not known.

The CDR3 consists of 14 residues. Germline values: CDR1 SGHKS, CDR2 YYEKEE (reference sequence). V shed 5 bases, J shed 4 bases, and the junction held 7 bases outside the gene matches. Breast cancer patients provided tissue from their axillary draining lymph nodes. TCRdb fed the multiplex PCR reads into MiXCR, producing one record per CDR3 protein. This sample has approximately 230,000 distinct CDR3 sequences, with under 40% found just once. This clonotype was sampled from a female donor with breast cancer. Some clones in this sample may be carry-over from other donors' samples. The chain employs TRBV5-5 and TRBJ2-7, with 9 bases matching TRBD1. Specimen: axillary lymph node tissue. The CDR3 here is CASSHTGGPYEQYF. The DNA for the CDR3 is TGTGCCAGCAGTCACACAGGGGGCCCTTACGAGCAGTACTTC. Variable domain in full (rest from reference TRBV5-5 and TRBJ2-7): DAGVTQSPTHLIKTRGQQVTLRCSPISGHKSVSWYQQVLGQGPQFIFQYYEKEERGRGNFPDRFSARQFPNYSSELNVNALLLGDSALYLCASSHTGGPYEQYFGPGTRLTVT.